This T cell receptor (beta chain) was recovered during a study of cytomegalovirus exposure and HLA in healthy donors. Whole-study results and caveats: TCR beta V segments were, for the most part, productive about 87% or about 30% of the time in an earlier analysis. Certain sequence variants were highly shared and formed a cluster, and this cluster was likely a sequencing artifact.

Turning to this clone: Its antigen is not identified.

60 Vbeta and 13 Jbeta primers were used in PCR. The data were produced by immunoSEQ multiplex PCR, yet TCRdb's version contains in-frame clones alone and is incomplete. Seen here are fewer than 200,000 clones, about 82% observed once, and the top ten hold roughly 0.69%. These donors, healthy bone marrow donors, were studied. Input material: PBMCs. The clonotype originates from a woman aged 18-35 years in good health and CMV-seronegative.

The CDR3 loop reads CASSIVAGLRGYTF. DNA of the CDR3: TGTGCCAGTAGTATAGTGGCAGGGTTGCGAGGCTACACCTTC. The chain links TRBV19 to TRBJ1-2, with a weak D call TRBD1 (5 bases). The CDR3 has 14 amino acids. The V and J ends lost 1 base and 8 bases respectively, with 14 bases between them. CDR1 and CDR2 (germline): LNHDA, SQIVND (reference sequence).